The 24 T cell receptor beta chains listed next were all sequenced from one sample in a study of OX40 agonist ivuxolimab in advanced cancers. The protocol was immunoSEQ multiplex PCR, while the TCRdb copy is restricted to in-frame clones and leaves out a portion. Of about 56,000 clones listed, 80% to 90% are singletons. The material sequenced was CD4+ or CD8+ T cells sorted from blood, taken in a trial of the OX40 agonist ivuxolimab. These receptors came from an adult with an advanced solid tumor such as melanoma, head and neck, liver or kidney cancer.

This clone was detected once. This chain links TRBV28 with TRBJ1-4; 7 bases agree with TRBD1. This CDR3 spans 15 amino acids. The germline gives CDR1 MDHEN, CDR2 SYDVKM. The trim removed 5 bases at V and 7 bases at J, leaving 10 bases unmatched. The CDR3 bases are TGTGCCAGCAGTAAAACAGGGGTCGGAAGTGAAAAACTGTTTTTT. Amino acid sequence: CASSKTGVGSEKLFF.

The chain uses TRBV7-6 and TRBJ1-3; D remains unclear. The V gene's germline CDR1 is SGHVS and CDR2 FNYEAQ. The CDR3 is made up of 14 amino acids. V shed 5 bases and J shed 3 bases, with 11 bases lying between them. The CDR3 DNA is TGTGCCAGCAGCGCAGGAGGAAGTGGAAACACCATATATTTT. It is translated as CASSAGGSGNTIYF.

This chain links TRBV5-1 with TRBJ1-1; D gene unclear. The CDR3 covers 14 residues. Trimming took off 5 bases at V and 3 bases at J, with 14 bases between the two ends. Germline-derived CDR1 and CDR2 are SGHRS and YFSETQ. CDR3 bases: TGCGCCAGCAGTCAAATCGACCGGGACACTGAAGCTTTCTTT. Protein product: CASSQIDRDTEAFF.

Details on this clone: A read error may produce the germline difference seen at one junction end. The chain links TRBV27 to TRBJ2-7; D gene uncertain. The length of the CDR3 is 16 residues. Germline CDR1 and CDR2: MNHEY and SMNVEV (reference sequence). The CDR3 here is CASSLSASVVSYEQYF. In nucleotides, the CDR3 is TGTGCCAGCAGTCTATCCGCCTCGGTTGTCTCCTACGAGCAGTACTTC.

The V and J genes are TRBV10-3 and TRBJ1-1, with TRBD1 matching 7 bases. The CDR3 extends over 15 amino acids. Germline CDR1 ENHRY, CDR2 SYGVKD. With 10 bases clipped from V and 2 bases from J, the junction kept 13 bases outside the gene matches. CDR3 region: CATKGQNEGNTEAFF. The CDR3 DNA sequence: TGTGCCACCAAGGGACAGAACGAGGGAAACACTGAAGCTTTCTTT.

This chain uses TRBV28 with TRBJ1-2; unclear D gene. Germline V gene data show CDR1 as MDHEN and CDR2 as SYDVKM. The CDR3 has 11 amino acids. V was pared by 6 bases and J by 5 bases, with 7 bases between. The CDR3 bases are TGTGCCAGCAGACGGCAATATGGCTACACCTTC. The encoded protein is CASRRQYGYTF.

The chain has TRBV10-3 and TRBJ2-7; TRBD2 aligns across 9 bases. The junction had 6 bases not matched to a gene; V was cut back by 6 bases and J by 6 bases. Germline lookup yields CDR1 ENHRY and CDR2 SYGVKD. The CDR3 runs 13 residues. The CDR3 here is CAISLAGMGEQYF. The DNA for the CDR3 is TGTGCCATCAGCCTAGCGGGGATGGGCGAGCAGTACTTC.

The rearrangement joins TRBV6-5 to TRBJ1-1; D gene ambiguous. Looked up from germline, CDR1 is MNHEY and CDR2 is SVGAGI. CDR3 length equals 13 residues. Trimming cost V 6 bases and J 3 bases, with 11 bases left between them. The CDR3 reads CASSTGPYTEAFF. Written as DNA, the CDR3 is TGTGCCAGCAGCACCGGGCCGTACACTGAAGCTTTCTTT.

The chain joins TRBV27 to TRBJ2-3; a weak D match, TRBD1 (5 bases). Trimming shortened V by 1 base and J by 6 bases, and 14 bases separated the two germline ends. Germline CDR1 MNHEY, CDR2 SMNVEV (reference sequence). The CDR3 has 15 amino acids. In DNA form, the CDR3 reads TGTGCCAGCAGTTTATTAACTGGGGCTCGGGATACGCAGTATTTT. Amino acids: CASSLLTGARDTQYF.

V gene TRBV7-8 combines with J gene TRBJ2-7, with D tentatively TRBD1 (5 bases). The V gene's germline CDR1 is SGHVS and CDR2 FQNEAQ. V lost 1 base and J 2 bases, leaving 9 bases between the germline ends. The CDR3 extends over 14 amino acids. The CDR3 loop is CASSLEGAAYEQYF. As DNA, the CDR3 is TGTGCCAGCAGCTTAGAAGGGGCGGCCTACGAGCAGTACTTC.

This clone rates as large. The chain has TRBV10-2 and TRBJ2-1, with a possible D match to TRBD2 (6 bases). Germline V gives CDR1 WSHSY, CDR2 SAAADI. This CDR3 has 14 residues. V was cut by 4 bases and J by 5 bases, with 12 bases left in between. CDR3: CASSVGTSHNEQFF. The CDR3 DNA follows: TGCGCCAGCAGTGTGGGGACTTCCCACAATGAGCAGTTCTTC.

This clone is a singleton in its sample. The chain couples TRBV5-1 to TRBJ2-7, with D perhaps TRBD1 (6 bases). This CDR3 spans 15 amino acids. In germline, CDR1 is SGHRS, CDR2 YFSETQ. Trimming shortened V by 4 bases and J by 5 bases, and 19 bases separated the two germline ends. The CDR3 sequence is CASSLVLQGANEQYF. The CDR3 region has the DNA TGCGCCAGCAGCCTAGTCCTACAGGGCGCAAACGAGCAGTACTTC.

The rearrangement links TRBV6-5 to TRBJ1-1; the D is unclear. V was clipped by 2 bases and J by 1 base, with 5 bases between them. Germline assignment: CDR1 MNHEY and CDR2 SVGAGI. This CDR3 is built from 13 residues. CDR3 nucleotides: TGTGCCAGCAGTTACGGCAAGAACACTGAAGCTTTCTTT. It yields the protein CASSYGKNTEAFF.

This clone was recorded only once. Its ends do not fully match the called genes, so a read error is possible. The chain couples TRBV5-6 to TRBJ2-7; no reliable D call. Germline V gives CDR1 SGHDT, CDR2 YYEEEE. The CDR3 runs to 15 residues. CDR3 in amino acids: CASSLVGQDIDEQCF. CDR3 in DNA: TGTGCCAGCAGCTTGGTAGGGCAGGATATCGACGAGCAGTGCTTC.

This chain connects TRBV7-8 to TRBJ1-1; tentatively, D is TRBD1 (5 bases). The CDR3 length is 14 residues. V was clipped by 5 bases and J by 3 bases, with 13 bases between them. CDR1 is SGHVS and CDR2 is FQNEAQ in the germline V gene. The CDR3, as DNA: TGTGCCAGCAGCCGTAACGACAGAGACACTGAAGCTTTCTTT. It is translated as CASSRNDRDTEAFF.

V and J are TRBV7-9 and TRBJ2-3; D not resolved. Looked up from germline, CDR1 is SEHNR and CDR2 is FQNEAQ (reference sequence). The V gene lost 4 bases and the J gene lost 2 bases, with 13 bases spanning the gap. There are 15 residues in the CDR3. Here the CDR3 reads CASSWLSADTDTQYF. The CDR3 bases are TGTGCCAGCAGCTGGCTATCGGCGGACACAGATACGCAGTATTTT.

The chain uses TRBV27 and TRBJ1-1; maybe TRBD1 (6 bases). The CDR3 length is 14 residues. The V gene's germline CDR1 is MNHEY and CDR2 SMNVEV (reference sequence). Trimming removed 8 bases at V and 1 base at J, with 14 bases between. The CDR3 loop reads CASCPGHTNTEAFF. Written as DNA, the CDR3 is TGTGCCAGCTGCCCGGGACATACGAACACTGAAGCTTTCTTT.

CDR3 coding DNA: TGTGCCAGCAGTTTAATTGTGGCCACCTCGAACACCGGGGAGCTGTTTTTT. Protein: CASSLIVATSNTGELFF. The rearrangement joins TRBV28 to TRBJ2-2, with D unclear. The ends were cut back, 2 bases at V and 0 bases at J, with 13 bases in the middle. This CDR3 is built from 17 residues. Germline V gives CDR1 MDHEN, CDR2 SYDVKM.

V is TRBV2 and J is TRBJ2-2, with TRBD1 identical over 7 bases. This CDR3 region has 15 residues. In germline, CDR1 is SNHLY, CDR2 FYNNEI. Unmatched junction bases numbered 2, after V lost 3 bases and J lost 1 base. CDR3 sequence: CASSEQGENTGELFF. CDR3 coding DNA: TGTGCCAGCAGTGAGCAGGGGGAGAACACCGGGGAGCTGTTTTTT.

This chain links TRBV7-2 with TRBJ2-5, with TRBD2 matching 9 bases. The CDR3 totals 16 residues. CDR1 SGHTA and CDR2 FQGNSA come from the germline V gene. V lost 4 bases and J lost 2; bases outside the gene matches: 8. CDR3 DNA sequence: TGTGCCAGCAGCTCAGGGGCTAGCGGGGTGCAAGAGACCCAGTACTTC. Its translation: CASSSGASGVQETQYF. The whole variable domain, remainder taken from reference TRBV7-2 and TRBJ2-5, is GAGVSQSPSNKVTEKGKDVELRCDPISGHTALYWYRQSLGQGLEFLIYFQGNSAPDKSGLPSDRFSAERTGGSVSTLTIQRTQQEDSAVYLCASSSGASGVQETQYFGPGTRLLVL.

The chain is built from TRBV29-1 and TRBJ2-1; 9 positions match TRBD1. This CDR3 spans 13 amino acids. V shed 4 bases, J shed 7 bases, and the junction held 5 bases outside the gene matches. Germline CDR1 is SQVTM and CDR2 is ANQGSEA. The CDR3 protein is CSVAGQGLNEQFF. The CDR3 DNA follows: TGCAGCGTTGCGGGACAGGGCCTGAATGAGCAGTTCTTC.

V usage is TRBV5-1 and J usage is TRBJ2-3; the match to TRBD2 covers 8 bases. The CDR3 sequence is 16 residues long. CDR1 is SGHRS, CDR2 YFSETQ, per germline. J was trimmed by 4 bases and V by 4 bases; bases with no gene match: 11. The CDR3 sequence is CASSTSPGLEADTQYF. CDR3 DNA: TGCGCCAGCAGCACAAGCCCGGGACTAGAGGCAGATACGCAGTATTTT.

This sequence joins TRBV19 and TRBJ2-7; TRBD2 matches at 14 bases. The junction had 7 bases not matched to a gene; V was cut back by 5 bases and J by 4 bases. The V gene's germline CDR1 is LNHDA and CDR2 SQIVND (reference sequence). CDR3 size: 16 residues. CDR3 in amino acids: CASSSGLAGVGYEQYF. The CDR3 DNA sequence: TGTGCCAGTAGTTCGGGACTAGCGGGAGTAGGATACGAGCAGTACTTC.

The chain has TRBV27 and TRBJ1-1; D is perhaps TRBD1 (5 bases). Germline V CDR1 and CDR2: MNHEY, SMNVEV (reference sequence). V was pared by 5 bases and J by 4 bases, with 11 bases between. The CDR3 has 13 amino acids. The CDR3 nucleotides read TGTGCCAGCAGTCCCCTTGGGGGCACTGAAGCTTTCTTT. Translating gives CASSPLGGTEAFF.